The T cell receptor beta chain under discussion was sequenced for a study of regulatory T cells in long-lasting Graves disease. Investigators prepared the TCR beta libraries by applying iRepertoire HTBI primers and Arm-PCR of CDR3 regions. MiXCR was run by TCRdb on the multiplex PCR reads, yielding one entry per CDR3 protein. The sample yields over 350,000 distinct CDR3 sequences, 14% seen once. Looked up from germline, CDR1 is SEHNR and CDR2 is FQNEAQ (reference sequence). The V and J ends lost 1 base and 2 bases respectively, with 6 bases between them. The CDR3 is made up of 14 amino acids. Time point described: newly diagnosed GD, antithyroid drugs for less than 3 months. After RNA was extracted from PBMCs, the TCR library was made from it. Tubes containing EDTA received about 9.4 milliliters of drawn peripheral blood. These data were also reused for a study on T cells in Graves' hyperthyroidism and ophthalmopathy.

Sequencing used peripheral blood mononuclear cells (PBMCs), obtained at new diagnosis, from a patient treated with antithyroid drugs. This chain joins TRBV7-9 and TRBJ1-5; no clear D gene. This receptor was taken from a woman aged 45-65 years with Graves disease. This CDR3 is CASSLGHGNQPQHF. DNA of the CDR3: TGTGCCAGCAGCTTAGGGCATGGCAATCAGCCCCAGCATTTT.